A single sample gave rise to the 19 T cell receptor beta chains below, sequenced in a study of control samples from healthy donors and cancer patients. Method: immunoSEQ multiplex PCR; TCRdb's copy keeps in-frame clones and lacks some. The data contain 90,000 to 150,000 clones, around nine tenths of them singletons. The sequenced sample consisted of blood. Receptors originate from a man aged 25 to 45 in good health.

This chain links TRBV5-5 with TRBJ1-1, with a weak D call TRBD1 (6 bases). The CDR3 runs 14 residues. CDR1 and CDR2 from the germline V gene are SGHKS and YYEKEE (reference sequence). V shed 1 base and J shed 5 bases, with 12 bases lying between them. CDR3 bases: TGTGCCAGCAGCTTGTACAGGGAAGGGACTGAAGCTTTCTTT. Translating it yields CASSLYREGTEAFF.

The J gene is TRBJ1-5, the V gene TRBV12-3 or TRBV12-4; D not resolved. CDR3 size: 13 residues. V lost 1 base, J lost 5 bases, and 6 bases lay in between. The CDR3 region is CASSLGWDQPQHF. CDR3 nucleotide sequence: TGTGCCAGCAGTTTAGGGTGGGATCAGCCCCAGCATTTT.

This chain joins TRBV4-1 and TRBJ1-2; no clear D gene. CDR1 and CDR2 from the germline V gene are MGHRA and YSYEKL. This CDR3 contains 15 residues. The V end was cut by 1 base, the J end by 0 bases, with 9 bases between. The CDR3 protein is CASSQGGGSNYGYTF. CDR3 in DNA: TGCGCCAGCAGCCAAGGGGGTGGTTCTAACTATGGCTACACCTTC.

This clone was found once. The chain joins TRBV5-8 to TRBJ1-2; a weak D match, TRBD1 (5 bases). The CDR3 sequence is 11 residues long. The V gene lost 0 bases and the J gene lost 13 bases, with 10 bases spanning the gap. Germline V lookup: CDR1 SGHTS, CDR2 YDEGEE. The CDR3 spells CASSLVGGSTF. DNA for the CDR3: TGTGCCAGCAGCTTGGTTGGGGGGAGCACCTTC. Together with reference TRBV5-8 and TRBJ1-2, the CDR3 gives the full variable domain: EAGVTQSPTHLIKTRGQQATLRCSPISGHTSVYWYQQALGLGLQFLLWYDEGEERNRGNFPPRFSGRQFPNYSSELNVNALELEDSALYLCASSLVGGSTFGSGTRLTVV.

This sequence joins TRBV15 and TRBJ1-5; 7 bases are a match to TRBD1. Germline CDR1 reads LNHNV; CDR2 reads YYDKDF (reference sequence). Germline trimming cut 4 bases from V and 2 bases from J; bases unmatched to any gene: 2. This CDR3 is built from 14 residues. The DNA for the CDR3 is TGTGCCACCAGCAATGACAGGGGCAATCAGCCCCAGCATTTT. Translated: CATSNDRGNQPQHF. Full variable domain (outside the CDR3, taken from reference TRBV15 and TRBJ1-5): DAMVIQNPRYQVTQFGKPVTLSCSQTLNHNVMYWYQQKSSQAPKLLFHYYDKDFNNEADTPDNFQSRRPNTSFCFLDIRSPGLGDTAMYLCATSNDRGNQPQHFGDGTRLSIL.

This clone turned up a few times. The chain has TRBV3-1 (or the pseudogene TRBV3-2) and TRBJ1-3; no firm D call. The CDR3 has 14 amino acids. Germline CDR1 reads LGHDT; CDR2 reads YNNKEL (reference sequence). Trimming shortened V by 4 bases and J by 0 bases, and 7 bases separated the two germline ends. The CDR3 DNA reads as TGTGCCAGCAGCCCTCCCTACTCTGGAAACACCATATATTTT. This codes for CASSPPYSGNTIYF.

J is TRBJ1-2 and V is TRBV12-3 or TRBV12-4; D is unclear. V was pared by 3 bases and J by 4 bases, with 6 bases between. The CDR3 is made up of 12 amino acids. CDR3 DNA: TGTGCCAGCAGTTTGGGTAGCTATGGCTACACCTTC. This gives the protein CASSLGSYGYTF.

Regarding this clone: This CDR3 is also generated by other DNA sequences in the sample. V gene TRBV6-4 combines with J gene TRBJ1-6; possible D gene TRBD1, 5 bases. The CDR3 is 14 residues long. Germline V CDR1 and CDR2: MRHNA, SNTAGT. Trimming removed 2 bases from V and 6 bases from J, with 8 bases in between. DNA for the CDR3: TGTGCCAGCAGTGACGGGACGCTTAATTCACCCCTCCACTTT. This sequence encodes CASSDGTLNSPLHF.

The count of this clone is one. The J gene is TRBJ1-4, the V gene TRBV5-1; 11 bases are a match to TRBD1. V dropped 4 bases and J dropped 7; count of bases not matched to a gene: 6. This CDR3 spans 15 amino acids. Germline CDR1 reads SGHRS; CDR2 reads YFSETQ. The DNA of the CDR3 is TGCGCCAGCAGCCCCTCCGGGACAGGGGGTGAAAAACTGTTTTTT. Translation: CASSPSGTGGEKLFF.

CDR3 in amino acids: CASSPFREGADTQYF. CDR3 coding DNA: TGTGCCAGCTCACCGTTCAGGGAGGGAGCAGATACGCAGTATTTT. The chain is built from TRBV18 and TRBJ2-3; 7 nucleotides align to TRBD2. The trim removed 3 bases at V and 4 bases at J, leaving 7 bases unmatched. Germline CDR1 reads KGHSH; CDR2 reads LQKENI. This CDR3 comprises 15 residues.

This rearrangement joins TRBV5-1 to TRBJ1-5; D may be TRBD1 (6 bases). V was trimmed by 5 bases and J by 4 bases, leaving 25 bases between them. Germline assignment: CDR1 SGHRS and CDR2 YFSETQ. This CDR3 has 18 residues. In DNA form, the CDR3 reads TGCGCCAGCAGAAACATAAAAGGACAGATAGAAACAAATCAGCCCCAGCATTTT. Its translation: CASRNIKGQIETNQPQHF.

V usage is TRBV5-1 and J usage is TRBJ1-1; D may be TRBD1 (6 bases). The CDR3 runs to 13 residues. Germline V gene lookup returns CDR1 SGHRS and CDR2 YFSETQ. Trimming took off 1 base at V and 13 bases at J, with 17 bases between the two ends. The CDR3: CASSLLDRGQFFF. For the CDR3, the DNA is TGCGCCAGCAGCTTGCTGGACCGGGGGCAATTTTTCTTT.

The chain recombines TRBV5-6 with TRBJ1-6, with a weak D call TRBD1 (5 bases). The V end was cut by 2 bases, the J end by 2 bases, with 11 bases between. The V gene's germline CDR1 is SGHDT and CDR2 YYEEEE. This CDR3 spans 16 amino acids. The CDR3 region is CASSFLGTTYNSPLHF. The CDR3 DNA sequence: TGTGCCAGCAGCTTCCTCGGGACCACCTATAATTCACCCCTCCACTTT. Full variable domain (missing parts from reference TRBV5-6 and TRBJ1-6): DAGVTQSPTHLIKTRGQQVTLRCSPKSGHDTVSWYQQALGQGPQFIFQYYEEEERQRGNFPDRFSGHQFPNYSSELNVNALLLGDSALYLCASSFLGTTYNSPLHFGNGTRLTVT.

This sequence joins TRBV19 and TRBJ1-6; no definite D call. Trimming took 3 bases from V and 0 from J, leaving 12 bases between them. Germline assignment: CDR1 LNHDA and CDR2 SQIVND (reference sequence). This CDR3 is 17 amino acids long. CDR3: CASSMRRRSSYNSPLHF. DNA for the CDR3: TGTGCCAGTAGTATGAGGCGCAGGAGCTCCTATAATTCACCCCTCCACTTT.

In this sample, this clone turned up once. The CDR3 sequence: CASSLQGPGGTQYF. DNA of the CDR3: TGTGCCAGCTCACTACAGGGTCCAGGGGGGACCCAGTACTTC. This chain connects TRBV18 to TRBJ2-5; the match to TRBD1 covers 7 bases. This CDR3 has 14 amino acids. The germline V gene encodes CDR1 KGHSH and CDR2 LQKENI. V trimming: 4 bases; J trimming: 7 bases; junction bases outside the gene matches: 9.

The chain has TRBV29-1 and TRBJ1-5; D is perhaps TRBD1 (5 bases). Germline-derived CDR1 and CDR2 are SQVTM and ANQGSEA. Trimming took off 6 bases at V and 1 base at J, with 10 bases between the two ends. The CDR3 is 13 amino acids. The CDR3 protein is CSVQGDSNQPQHF. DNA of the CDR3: TGCAGCGTCCAAGGGGACAGCAATCAGCCCCAGCATTTT. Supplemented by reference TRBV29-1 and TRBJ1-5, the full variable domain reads SAVISQKPSRDICQRGTSLTIQCQVDSQVTMMFWYRQQPGQSLTLIATANQGSEATYESGFVIDKFPISRPNLTFSTLTVSNMSPEDSSIYLCSVQGDSNQPQHFGDGTRLSIL.

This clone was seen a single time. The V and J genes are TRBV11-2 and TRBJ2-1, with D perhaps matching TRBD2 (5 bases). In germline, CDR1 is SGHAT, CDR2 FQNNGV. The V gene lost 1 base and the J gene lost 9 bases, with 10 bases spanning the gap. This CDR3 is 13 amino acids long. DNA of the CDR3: TGTGCCAGCAGCTTAGGGTCCCGGGGTGAGCAGTTCTTC. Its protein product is CASSLGSRGEQFF.

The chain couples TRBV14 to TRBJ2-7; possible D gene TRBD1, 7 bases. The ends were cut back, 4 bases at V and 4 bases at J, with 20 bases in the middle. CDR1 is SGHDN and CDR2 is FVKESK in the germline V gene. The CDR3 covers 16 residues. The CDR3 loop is CASSLAGRGAWYEQYF. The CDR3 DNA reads TGTGCCAGCAGCCTCGCGGGCAGGGGGGCCTGGTACGAGCAGTACTTC.

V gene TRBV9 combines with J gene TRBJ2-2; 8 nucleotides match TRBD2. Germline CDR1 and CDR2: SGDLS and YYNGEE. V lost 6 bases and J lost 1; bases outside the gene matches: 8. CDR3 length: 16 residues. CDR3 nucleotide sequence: TGTGCCAGCACCGGCGGGGGGCGGGGGAACACCGGGGAGCTGTTTTTT. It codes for CASTGGGRGNTGELFF.